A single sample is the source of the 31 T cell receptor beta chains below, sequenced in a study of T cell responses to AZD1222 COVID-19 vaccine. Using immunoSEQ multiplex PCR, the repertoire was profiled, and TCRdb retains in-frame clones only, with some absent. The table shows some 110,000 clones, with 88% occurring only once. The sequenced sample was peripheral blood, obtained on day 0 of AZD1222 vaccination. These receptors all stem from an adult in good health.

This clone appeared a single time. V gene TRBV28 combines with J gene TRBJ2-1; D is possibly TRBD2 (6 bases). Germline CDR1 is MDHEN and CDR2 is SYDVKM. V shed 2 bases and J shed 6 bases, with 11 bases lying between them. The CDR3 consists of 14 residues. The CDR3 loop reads CASSLPEGRNEQFF. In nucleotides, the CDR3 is TGTGCCAGCAGTTTACCGGAGGGGCGCAATGAGCAGTTCTTC.

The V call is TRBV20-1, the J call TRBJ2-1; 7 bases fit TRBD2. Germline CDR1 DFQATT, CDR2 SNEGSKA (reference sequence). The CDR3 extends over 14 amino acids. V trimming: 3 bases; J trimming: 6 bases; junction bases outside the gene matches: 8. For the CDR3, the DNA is TGCAGTGCTAGTCCAGTAGCGGGCATCAATGAGCAGTTCTTC. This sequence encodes CSASPVAGINEQFF.

As DNA, the CDR3 is TGCGCCAGCAGCTTCGGGACTCTCTACGAGCAGTACTTC. Its translation: CASSFGTLYEQYF. The V gene is TRBV5-1, the J gene TRBJ2-7, with D perhaps TRBD2 (6 bases). The CDR3 is made up of 13 amino acids. Trimming removed 2 bases at V and 3 bases at J, with 9 bases between. Germline V gene sequence: CDR1 SGHRS, CDR2 YFSETQ.

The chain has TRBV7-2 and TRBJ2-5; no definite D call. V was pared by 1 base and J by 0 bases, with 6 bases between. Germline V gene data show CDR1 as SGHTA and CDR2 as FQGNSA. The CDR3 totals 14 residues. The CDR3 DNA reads TGTGCCAGCAGCTTAGGATGGGACCAAGAGACCCAGTACTTC. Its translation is CASSLGWDQETQYF.

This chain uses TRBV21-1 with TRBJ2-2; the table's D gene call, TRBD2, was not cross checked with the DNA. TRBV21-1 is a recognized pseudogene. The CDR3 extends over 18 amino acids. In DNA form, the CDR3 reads TGTGCCAGCAGCGGTGGACTAGCGGGAGTGAGGAACACCGGGGAGCTGTTTTTT. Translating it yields CASSGGLAGVRNTGELFF.

The CDR3 bases are TGTGCCAGCAGCTTAGGATGGACAAACCGGCACGAGCAGTACTTC. Encoded protein: CASSLGWTNRHEQYF. This sequence joins TRBV7-2 and TRBJ2-7, with D perhaps TRBD1 (5 bases). The CDR3 runs to 15 residues. V lost 1 base, J lost 5 bases, and 15 bases lay in between. Per germline, CDR1 SGHTA and CDR2 FQGNSA.

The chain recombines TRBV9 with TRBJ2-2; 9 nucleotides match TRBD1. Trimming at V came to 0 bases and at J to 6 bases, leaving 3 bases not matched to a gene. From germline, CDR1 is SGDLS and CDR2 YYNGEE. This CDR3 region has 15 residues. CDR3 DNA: TGTGCCAGCAGCGTAGTGGGACAGGGACCCGGGGAGCTGTTTTTT. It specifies CASSVVGQGPGELFF.

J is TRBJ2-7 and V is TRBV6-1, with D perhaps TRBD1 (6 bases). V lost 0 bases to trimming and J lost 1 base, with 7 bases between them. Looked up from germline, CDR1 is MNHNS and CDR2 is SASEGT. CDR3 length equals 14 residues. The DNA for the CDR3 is TGTGCCAGCAGTGAAGCGGGACAATCCTACGAGCAGTACTTC. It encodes CASSEAGQSYEQYF.

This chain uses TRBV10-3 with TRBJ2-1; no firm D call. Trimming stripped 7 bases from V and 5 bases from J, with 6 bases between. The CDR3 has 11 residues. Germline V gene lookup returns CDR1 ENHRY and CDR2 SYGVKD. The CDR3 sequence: CAITLDNEQFF. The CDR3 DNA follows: TGTGCCATCACGCTAGACAATGAGCAGTTCTTC.

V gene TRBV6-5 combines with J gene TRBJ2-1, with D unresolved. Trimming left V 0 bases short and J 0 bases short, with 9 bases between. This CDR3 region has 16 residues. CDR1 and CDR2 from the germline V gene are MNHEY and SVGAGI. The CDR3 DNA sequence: TGTGCCAGCAGTTACTCACCGCGTCCCTCCTACAATGAGCAGTTCTTC. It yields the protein CASSYSPRPSYNEQFF.

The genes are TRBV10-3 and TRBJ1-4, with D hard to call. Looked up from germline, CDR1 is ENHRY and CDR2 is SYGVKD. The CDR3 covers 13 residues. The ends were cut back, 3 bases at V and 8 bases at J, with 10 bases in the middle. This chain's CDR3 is CAISDGVGEKLFF. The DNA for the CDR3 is TGTGCCATCAGTGATGGGGTCGGGGAAAAACTGTTTTTT.

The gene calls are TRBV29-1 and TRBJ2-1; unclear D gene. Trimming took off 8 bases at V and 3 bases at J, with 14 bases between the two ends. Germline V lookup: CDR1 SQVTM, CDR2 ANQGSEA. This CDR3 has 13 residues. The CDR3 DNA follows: TGCAGCTCCCGCTCGCGGAACTACAATGAGCAGTTCTTC. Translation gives CSSRSRNYNEQFF.

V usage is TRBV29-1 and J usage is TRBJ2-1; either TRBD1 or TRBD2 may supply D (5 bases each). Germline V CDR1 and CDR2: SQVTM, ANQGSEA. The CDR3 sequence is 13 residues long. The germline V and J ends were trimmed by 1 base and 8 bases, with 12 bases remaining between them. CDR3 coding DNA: TGCAGCGTTGAAGTCCAGATGGGGGATGAGCAGTTCTTC. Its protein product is CSVEVQMGDEQFF.

DNA of the CDR3: TGTGCCAGCAGTCAAGGGGGGATCGGCACTGAAGCTTTCTTT. Translated, it gives CASSQGGIGTEAFF. V is TRBV28 and J is TRBJ1-1; maybe TRBD1 (6 bases). The CDR3 spans 14 residues. Per the germline V gene, CDR1 is MDHEN and CDR2 is SYDVKM. V was pared by 5 bases and J by 4 bases, with 14 bases between.

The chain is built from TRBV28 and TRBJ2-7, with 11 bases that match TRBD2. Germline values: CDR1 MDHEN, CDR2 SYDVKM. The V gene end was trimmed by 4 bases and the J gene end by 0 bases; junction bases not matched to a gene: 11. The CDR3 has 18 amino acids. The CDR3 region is CASSSYSGLAGPSYEQYF. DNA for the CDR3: TGTGCCAGCAGTTCCTACTCCGGACTAGCGGGCCCCTCCTACGAGCAGTACTTC.

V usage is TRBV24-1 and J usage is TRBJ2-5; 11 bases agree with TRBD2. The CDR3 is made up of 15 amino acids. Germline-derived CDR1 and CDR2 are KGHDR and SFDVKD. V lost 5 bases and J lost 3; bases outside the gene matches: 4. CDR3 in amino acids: CATSGIAGGEETQYF. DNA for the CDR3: TGTGCCACCAGTGGCATAGCGGGAGGGGAAGAGACCCAGTACTTC.

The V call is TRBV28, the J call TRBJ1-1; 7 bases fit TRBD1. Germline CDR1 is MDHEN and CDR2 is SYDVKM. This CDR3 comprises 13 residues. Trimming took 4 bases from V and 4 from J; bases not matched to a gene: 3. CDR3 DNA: TGTGCCAGCAGTTCTCAGGGGGTCACTGAAGCTTTCTTT. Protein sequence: CASSSQGVTEAFF.

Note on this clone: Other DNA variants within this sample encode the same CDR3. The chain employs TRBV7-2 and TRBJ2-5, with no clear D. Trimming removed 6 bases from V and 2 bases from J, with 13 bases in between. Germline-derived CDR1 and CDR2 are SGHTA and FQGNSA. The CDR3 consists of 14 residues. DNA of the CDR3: TGTGCCAGCAGTCTAGGTGGGCTGCAAGAGACCCAGTACTTC. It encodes CASSLGGLQETQYF.

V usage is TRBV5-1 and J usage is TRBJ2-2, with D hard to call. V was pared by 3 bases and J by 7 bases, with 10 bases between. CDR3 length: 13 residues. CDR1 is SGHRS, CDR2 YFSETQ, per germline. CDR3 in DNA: TGCGCCAGCAGCTCGCTCTCGGGCGGGGAGCTGTTTTTT. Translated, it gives CASSSLSGGELFF.

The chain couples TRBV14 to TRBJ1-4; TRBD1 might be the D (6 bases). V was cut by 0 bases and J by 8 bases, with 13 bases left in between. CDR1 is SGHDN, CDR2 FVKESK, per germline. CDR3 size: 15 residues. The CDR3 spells CASSQEGGPGEKLFF. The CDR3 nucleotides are TGTGCCAGCAGCCAAGAGGGGGGCCCTGGGGAAAAACTGTTTTTT.

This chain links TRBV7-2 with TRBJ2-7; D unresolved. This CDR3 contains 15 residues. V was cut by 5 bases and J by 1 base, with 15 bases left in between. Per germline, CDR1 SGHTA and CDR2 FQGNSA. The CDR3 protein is CASSITSGDSYEQYF. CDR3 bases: TGTGCCAGCAGCATAACGTCGGGTGATTCCTACGAGCAGTACTTC.

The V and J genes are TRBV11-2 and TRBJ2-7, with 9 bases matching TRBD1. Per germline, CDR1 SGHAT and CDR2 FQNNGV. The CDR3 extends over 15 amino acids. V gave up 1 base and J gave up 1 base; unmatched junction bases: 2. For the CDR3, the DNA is TGTGCCAGCAGCTTAGCTGGGACAGGGTCCTACGAGCAGTACTTC. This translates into CASSLAGTGSYEQYF.

This CDR3 is CAWSGQGGKNTEAFF. As DNA, the CDR3 is TGTGCCTGGAGTGGACAGGGGGGCAAGAACACTGAAGCTTTCTTT. The chain joins TRBV30 to TRBJ1-1, with TRBD1 identical over 9 bases. This CDR3 region has 15 residues. The V and J ends lost 1 base and 1 base, in that order; junction bases with no gene match: 4. Germline values: CDR1 GTSNPN, CDR2 SVGIG (reference sequence).

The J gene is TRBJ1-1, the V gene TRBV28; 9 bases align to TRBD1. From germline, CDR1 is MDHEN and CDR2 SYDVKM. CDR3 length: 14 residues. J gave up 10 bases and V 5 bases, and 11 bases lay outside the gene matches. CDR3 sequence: CASSVLQGAVAAFF. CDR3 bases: TGTGCCAGCAGTGTACTACAGGGGGCAGTAGCAGCTTTCTTT. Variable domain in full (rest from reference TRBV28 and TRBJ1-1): DVKVTQSSRYLVKRTGEKVFLECVQDMDHENMFWYRQDPGLGLRLIYFSYDVKMKEKGDIPEGYSVSREKKERFSLILESASTNQTSMYLCASSVLQGAVAAFFGQGTRLTVV.

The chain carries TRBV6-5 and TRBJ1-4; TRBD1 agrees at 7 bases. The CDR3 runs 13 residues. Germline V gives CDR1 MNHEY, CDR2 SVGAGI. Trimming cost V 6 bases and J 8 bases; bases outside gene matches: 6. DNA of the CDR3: TGTGCCAGCAGAAAAGGGGACAGCGAAAAACTGTTTTTT. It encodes CASRKGDSEKLFF.

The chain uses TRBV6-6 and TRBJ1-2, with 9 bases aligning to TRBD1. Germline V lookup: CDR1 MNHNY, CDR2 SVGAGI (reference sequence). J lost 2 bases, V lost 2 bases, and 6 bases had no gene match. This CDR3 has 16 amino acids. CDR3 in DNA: TGTGCCAGCAGTTACCCCGCGGGACAGGGAAACTATGGCTACACCTTC. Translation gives CASSYPAGQGNYGYTF.

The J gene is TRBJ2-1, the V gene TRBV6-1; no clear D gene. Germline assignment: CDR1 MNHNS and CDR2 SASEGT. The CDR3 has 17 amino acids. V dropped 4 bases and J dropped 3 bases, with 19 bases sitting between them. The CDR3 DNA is TGTGCCAGCAGTGGTCCCCATACGGACCGTGACTACAATGAGCAGTTCTTC. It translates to CASSGPHTDRDYNEQFF.

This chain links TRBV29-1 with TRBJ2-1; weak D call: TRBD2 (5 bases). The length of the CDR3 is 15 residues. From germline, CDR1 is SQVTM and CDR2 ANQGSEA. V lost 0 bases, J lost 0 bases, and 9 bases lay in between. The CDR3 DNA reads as TGCAGCGTTGAAGATCGTGGGAGCTCCTACAATGAGCAGTTCTTC. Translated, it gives CSVEDRGSSYNEQFF.

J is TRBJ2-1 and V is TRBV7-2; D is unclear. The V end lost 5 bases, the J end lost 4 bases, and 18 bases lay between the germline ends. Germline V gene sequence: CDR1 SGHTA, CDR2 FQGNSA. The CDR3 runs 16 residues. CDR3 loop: CASSLSVSRYYNEQFF. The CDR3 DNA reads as TGTGCCAGCAGCCTCAGCGTCTCTCGCTATTACAATGAGCAGTTCTTC.

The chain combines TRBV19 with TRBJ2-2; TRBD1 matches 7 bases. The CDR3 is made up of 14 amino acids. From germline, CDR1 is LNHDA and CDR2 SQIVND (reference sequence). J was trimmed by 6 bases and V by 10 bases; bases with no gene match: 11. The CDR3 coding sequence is TGTGCCACCGCGGACAGGCAGGTCGCCGGGGAGCTGTTTTTT. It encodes CATADRQVAGELFF.

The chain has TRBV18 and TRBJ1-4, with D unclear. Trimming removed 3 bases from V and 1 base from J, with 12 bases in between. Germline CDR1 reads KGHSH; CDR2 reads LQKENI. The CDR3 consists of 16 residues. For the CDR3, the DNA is TGTGCCAGCTCACCTTACTCGGGCCAAACTAATGAAAAACTGTTTTTT. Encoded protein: CASSPYSGQTNEKLFF.